This entry features one T cell receptor beta chain sequence. The CDR3 spans 14 residues. V lost 4 bases and J lost 6, with 13 bases in between. Germline-derived CDR1 and CDR2 are SNHLY and FYNNEI. These data belong to a study of CD8+ T cells in alopecia areata. Extraction and reverse transcription of RNA yielded cDNA as the sequencing template. The data were produced by immunoSEQ multiplex PCR, yet TCRdb's version contains in-frame clones alone and is incomplete. The sample has fewer than 250,000 clones, 64% seen once. The treatment denotes: oral pan-JAK inhibitor, 5-10 mg twice daily. This material consisted of CD4+ T cells sorted from blood, taken at week 4, from a patient treated with tofacitinib. The gene calls are TRBV2 and TRBJ2-1; D may be TRBD1 (6 bases). This TCR was sampled from a human donor with alopecia areata. DNA for the CDR3: TGTGCCAGCAGTGGGGGGCTTCGGCCCAATGAGCAGTTCTTC. Amino acid sequence: CASSGGLRPNEQFF.